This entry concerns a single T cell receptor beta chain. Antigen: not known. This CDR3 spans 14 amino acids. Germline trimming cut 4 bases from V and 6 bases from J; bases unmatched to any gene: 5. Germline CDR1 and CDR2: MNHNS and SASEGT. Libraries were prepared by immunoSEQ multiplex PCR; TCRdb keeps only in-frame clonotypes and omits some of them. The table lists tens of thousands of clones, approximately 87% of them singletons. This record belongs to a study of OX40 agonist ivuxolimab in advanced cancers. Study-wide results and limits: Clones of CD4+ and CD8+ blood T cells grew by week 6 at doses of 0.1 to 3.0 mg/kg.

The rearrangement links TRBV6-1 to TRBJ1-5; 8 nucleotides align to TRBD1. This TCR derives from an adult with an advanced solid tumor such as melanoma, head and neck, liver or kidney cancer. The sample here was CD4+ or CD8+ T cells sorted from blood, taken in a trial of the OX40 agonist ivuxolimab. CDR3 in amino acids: CASSGTGSVQPQHF. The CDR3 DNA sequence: TGTGCCAGCAGTGGGACAGGGTCGGTTCAGCCCCAGCATTTT.